This TCR beta chain was retrieved from a study of blood T cell repertoires in COVID-19 (dated by TCRdb to the early 2020s). For the wider study: The collaborator samples originated in the United States, Italy and Spain and spanned the acute and convalescent phases of COVID-19. The material from the prospective study consisted of cDNA or gDNA derived from T cells, B-cell-depleted T cells, or PBMCs. Subjects who had been exposed to COVID-19, were actively infected with it, or had recovered from it provided the deeply sampled blood TCRbeta repertoires that made up the dataset. A freely available public database, intended as a resource for researchers studying the immune response to SARS-CoV-2, is where the repertoires were released. Samples came from the ongoing ImmuneRACE study (first 160 participants) plus 1,254 subjects from 6 global collaborators. A de-identified subject ID, COVID-19 status, age in years and sex were almost always included in the sample metadata. HLA class I and class II types, where available, came from metadata supplied by the sample provider rather than from assay-based typing.

Collaborating institutions collected whole blood in K2EDTA tubes following their own protocols. For TCRbeta analysis, collaborators shipped samples in one of three forms: frozen whole blood, isolated PBMCs, or DNA extracted from either of those sample types. What the study reported, not specific to this receptor: The quantity of clinical and demographic metadata differed by source and by participant and was supplied without curation.

The immunoSEQ Assay, a bias-controlled multiplex PCR, was used to amplify TCRbeta CDR3 regions from genomic DNA. For the original study's pipeline: The number of nucleated cells in each sample was estimated by amplification of reference gene primers within the assay. To quantify the absolute abundance of each unique TCRbeta CDR3 rearrangement, sequence reads were collapsed and filtered. For each sample, productive Simpson clonality was calculated by taking the square root of Simpson's diversity index across productive rearrangements. TCRdb holds this immuneACCESS table with in-frame rearrangements only. Some clones are missing; in checked studies, unresolved V genes explain under half, and the rest has no known cause. V and J calls plus clone size are reproduced from that table; the DNA served to infer D and trimming. The sample table lists approximately 200,000 clones, 70% to 90% of them with a count of one. Of the sample, over 2% is held by the ten largest clones.

This clone was recorded a few times. This receptor's antigen is unknown. The record has no base qualities; no much larger clone is one base away. This clonotype originated in a woman in her fifties or sixties with acute or convalescent COVID-19. Sequencing was done on a sample of peripheral blood.

DNA sequence: TGCGCCAGCAGCCCGGGCGGGAGCGGCTCTGGGGCCAACGTCCTGACTTTC. Its product reads: CASSPGGSGSGANVLTF. This receptor chain uses TRBV5-1 and TRBJ2-6; TRBD2 matches 7 bases in the middle. CDR3 length: 17 amino acids, cysteine to phenylalanine. Kept here is only the CDR3 DNA, which spans 51 bases and is read in frame from base 1. Based on the germline V gene, the CDR1 and CDR2 sequences are SGHRS and YFSETQ. The junction shows trimming of 4 bases on V and 0 bases on J, and the gene matches do not reach 7 bases of it.